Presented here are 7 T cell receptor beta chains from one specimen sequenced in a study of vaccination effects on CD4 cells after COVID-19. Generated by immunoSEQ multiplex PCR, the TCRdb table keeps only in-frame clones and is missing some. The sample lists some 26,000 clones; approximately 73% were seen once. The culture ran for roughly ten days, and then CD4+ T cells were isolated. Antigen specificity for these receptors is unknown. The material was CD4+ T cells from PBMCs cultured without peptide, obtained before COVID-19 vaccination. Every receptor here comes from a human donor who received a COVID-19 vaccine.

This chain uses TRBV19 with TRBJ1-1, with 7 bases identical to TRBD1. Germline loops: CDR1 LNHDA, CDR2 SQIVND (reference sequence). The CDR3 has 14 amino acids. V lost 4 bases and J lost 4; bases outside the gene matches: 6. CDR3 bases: TGTGCCAGTAGTAGGCCAGGGGGATTCACTGAAGCTTTCTTT. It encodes CASSRPGGFTEAFF.

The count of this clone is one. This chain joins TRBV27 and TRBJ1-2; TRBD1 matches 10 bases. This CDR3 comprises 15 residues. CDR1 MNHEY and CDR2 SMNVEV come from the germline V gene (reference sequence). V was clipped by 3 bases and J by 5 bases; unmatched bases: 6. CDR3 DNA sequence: TGTGCCAGCAGTTTCCGGGACAGGGGTTGGTATGGCTACACCTTC. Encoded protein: CASSFRDRGWYGYTF.

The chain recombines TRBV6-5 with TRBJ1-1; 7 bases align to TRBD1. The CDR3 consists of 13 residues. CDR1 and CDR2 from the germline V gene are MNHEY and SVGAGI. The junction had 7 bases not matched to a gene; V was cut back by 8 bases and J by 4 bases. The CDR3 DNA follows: TGTGCCAGCCCTAGGGGGCTTGGCACTGAAGCTTTCTTT. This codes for CASPRGLGTEAFF.

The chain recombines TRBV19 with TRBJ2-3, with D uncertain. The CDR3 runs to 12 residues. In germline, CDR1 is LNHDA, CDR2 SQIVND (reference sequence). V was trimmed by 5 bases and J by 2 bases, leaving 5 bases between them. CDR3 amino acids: CASSFNTDTQYF. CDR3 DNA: TGTGCCAGTAGTTTCAACACAGATACGCAGTATTTT.

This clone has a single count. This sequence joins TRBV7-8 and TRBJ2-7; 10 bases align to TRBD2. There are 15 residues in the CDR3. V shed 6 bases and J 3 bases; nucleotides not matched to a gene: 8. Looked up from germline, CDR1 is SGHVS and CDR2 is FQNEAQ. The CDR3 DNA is TGTGCCAGCAGTGTAGCGGGGGGCACGTACTACGAGCAGTACTTC. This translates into CASSVAGGTYYEQYF.

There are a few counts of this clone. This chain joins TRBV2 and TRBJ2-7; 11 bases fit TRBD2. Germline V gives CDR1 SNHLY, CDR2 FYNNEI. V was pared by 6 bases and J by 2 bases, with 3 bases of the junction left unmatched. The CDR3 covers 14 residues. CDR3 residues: CASRGTSGPYEQYF. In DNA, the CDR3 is TGTGCCAGCAGGGGGACTAGCGGCCCCTACGAGCAGTACTTC.

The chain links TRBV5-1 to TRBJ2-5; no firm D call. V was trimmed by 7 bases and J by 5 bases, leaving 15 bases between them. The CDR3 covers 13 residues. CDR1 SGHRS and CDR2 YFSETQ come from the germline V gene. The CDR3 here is CASARPPGETQYF. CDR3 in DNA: TGCGCCAGCGCCCGACCGCCCGGGGAGACCCAGTACTTC.